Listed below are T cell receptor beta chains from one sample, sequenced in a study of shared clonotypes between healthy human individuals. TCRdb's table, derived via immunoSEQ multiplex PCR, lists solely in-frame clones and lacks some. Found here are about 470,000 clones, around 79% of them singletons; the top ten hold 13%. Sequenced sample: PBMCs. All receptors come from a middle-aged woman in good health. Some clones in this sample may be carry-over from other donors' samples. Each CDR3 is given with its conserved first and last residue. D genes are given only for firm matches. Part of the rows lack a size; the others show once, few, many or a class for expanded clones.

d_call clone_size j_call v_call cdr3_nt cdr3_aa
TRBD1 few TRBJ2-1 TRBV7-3 TGTGCCAGCAGCTTAGCCCCCTCGTCGACAGGGAGTTTCTACAATGAGCAGTTCTTC CASSLAPSSTGSFYNEQFF
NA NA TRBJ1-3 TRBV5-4 TGTGCCAGCAGCGGGGGGGTGGCCTCTGGAAACACCATATATTTT CASSGGVASGNTIYF
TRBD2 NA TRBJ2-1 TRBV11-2 TGTGCCAGCAGCCTGCTAGCGGGAAGGGGGAATGAGCAGTTCTTC CASSLLAGRGNEQFF
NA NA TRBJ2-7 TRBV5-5 TGTGCCAGCAGCTTGGCCGGGACACGAACCTACGAGCAGTACTTC CASSLAGTRTYEQYF
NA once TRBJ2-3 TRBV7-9 TGTGCCAGCAGCTTACTCTTAGCGGGCACAGATACGCAGTATTTT CASSLLLAGTDTQYF
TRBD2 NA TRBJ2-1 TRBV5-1 TGCGCCAGCAGCTCGGCTAGCGGAAGCTCCTACAATGAGCAGTTCTTC CASSSASGSSYNEQFF
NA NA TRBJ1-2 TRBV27 TGTGCCAGCAGTTTTAGGCAGGGAGATGGCTACACCTTC CASSFRQGDGYTF
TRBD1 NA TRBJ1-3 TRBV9 TGTGCCAGCAGCTCATGGACAGGGGGCATTGCCGGAAACACCATATATTTT CASSSWTGGIAGNTIYF
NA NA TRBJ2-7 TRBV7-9 TGTGCCAGCAGCTTAAGGGCGGGCTTAGAGCAGTACTTC CASSLRAGLEQYF
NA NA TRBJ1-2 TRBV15 TGTGCCACCAGCAGAGTCGACAGGAGCTGTGGCTACACCTTC CATSRVDRSCGYTF
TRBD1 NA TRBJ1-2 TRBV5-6 TGTGCCAGCAGCCCGTGGGACAGGCGAACGATGAGCTACACCTTC CASSPWDRRTMSYTF
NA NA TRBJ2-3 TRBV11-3 TGTGCCAGCAGCTTAATGGGCTCTAGCACAGATACGCAGTATTTT CASSLMGSSTDTQYF
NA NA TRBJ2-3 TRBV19 TGTGCCAGTAGTATATTTCCCCCTGATACGCAGTATTTT CASSIFPPDTQYF
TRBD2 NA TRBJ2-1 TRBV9 TGTGCCAGCAGCGTAGAAGGGACTAGAGGGAATGAGCAGTTCTTC CASSVEGTRGNEQFF
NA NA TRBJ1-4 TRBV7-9 TGTGCCAGCAGCCCCGGGACCTCAACTAATGAAAAACTGTTTTTT CASSPGTSTNEKLFF
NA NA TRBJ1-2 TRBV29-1 TGCAGCGTTGAACTGGCAGGGTTCTATGGCTACACCTTC CSVELAGFYGYTF
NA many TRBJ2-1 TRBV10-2 TGCGCCAGTGGAACGGTATACAATGAGCAGTTCTTC CASGTVYNEQFF
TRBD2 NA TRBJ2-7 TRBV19 TGTGCCAGTAGTTTTAGCGGGACAAGCTACGAGCAGTACTTC CASSFSGTSYEQYF
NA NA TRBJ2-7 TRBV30 TGTGCCTGGACTCCGGGGCTAGCAGGCTACGAGCAGTACTTC CAWTPGLAGYEQYF
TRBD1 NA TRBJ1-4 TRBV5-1 TGCGCCAGCAGCTTGGGGGCAGGGGGCATGGGTGAAAAACTGTTTTTT CASSLGAGGMGEKLFF
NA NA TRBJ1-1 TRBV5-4 TGTGCCAGCAGCTTGGAATCGGGGAACACTGAAGCTTTCTTT CASSLESGNTEAFF
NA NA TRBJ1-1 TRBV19 TGTGCCAGTAGTAACCGTCTCAGGGGGAACACTGAAGCTTTCTTT CASSNRLRGNTEAFF
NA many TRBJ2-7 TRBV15 TGTGCCACCAGCAGAGATCAAGGGGGCTCCTACGAGCAGTACTTC CATSRDQGGSYEQYF
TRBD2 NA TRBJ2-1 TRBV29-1 TGCAGCGTTGAGGTCCTAGCGGGGGGCAATGAGCAGTTCTTC CSVEVLAGGNEQFF
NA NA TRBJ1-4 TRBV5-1 TGCGCCAGCAGCTGGACCGAAACAACTAATGAAAAACTGTTTTTT CASSWTETTNEKLFF
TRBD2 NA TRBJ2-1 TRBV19 TGTGCCAGTAGTATCCCGGGACTAGGGTATGAGCAGTTCTTC CASSIPGLGYEQFF
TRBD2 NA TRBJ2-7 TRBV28 TGTGCCAGCAGTCCTCAATCCGCCGGGACTAGTATAAACGAGCAGTACTTC CASSPQSAGTSINEQYF
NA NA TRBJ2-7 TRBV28 TGTGCCAGCAGTGGAGGGGTTACAGGCGACTCCTACGAGCAGTACTTC CASSGGVTGDSYEQYF
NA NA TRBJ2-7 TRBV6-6 TGTGCCAGCAGTTACCCTTCCAGAAACAACTACGAGCAGTACTTC CASSYPSRNNYEQYF
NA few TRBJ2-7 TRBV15 TGTGCCACCAGCAGAGCGGGGGCGGACGAGCAGTACTTC CATSRAGADEQYF
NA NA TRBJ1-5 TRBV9 TGTGCCAGCAGCGTAGGTGAATTGGAGCCCCAGCATTTT CASSVGELEPQHF
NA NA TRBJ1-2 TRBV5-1 TGCGCCAGCAGTGAATCCGGGTTCTATGGCTACACCTTC CASSESGFYGYTF
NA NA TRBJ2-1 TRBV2 TGTGCCAGCAGTCTAAGGAATGAGCAGTTCTTC CASSLRNEQFF